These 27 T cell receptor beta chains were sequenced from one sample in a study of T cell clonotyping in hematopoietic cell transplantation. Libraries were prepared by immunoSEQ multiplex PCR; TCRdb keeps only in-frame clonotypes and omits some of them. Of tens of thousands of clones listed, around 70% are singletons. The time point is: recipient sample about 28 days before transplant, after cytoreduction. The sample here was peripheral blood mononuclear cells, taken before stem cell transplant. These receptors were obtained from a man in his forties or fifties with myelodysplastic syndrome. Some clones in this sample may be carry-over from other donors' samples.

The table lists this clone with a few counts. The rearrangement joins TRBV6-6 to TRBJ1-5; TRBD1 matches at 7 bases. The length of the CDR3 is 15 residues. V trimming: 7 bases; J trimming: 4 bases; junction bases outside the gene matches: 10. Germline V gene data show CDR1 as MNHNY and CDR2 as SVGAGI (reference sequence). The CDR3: CASNIRQGGNQPQHF. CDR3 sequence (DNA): TGTGCCAGCAACATCCGACAGGGTGGGAATCAGCCCCAGCATTTT.

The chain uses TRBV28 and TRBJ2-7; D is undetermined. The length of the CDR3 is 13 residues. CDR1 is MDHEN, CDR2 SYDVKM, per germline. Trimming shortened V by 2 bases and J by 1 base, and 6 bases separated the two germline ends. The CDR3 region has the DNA TGTGCCAGCAGTTTACCCCCTTCCTACGAGCAGTACTTC. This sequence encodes CASSLPPSYEQYF.

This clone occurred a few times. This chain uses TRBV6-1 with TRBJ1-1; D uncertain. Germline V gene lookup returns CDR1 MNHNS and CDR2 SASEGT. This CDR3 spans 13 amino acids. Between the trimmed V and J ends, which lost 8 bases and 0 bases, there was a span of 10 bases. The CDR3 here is CASLGNMNTEAFF. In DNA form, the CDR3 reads TGTGCCAGCCTTGGGAACATGAACACTGAAGCTTTCTTT.

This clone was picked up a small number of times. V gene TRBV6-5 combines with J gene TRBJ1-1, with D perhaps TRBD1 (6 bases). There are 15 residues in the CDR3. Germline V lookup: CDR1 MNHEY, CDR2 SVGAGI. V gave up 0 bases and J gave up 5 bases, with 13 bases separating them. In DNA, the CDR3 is TGTGCCAGCAGTTACTCAGGCAGGGGCAGGACTGAAGCTTTCTTT. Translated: CASSYSGRGRTEAFF.

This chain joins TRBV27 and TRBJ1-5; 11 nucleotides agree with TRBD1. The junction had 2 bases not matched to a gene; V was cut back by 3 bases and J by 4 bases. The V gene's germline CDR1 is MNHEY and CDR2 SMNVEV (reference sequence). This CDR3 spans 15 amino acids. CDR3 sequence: CASSFGQGANQPQHF. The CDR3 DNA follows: TGTGCCAGCAGTTTTGGACAGGGGGCTAATCAGCCCCAGCATTTT.

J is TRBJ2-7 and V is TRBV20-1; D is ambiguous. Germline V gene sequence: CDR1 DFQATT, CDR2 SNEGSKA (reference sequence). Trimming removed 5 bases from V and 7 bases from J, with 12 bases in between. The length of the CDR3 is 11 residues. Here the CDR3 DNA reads TGCAGTGCTCGCCGATCCCGGGAGCAGTACTTC. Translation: CSARRSREQYF.

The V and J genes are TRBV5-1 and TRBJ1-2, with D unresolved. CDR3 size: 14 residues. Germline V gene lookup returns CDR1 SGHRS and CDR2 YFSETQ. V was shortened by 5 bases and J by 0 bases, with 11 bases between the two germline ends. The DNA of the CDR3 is TGCGCCAGCAGTCCGGACCCTTCTAACTATGGCTACACCTTC. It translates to CASSPDPSNYGYTF.

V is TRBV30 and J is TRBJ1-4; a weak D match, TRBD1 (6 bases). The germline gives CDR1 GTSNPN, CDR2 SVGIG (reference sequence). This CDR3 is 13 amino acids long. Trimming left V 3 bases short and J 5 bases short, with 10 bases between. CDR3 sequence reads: CAWRRQGNEKLFF. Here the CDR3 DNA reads TGTGCCTGGAGAAGGCAGGGGAATGAAAAACTGTTTTTT.

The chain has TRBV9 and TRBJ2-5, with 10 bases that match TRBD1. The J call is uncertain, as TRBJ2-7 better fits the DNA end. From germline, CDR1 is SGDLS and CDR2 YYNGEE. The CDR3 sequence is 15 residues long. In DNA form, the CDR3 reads TGTGCCAGCAGCTTAGGACAGGGGGGGACCTACGAGCAGTACTTC. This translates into CASSLGQGGTYEQYF.

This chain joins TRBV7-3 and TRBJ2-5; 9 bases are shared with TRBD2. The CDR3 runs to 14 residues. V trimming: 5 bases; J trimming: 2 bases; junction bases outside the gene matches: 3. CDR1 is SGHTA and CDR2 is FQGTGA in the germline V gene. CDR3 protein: CASSPAGGQETQYF. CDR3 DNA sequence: TGTGCCAGCAGCCCCGCGGGGGGGCAAGAGACCCAGTACTTC.

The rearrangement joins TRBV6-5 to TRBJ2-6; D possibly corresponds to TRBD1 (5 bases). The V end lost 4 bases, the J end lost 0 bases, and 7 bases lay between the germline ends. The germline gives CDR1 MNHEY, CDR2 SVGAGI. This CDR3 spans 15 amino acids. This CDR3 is CASSLDSSGANVLTF. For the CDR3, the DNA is TGTGCCAGCAGTTTAGACAGCTCTGGGGCCAACGTCCTGACTTTC.

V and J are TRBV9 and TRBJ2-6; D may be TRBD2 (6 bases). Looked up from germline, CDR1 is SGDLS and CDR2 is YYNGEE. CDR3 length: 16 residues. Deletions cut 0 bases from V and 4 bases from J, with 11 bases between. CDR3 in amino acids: CASSVVGGAGANVLTF. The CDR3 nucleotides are TGTGCCAGCAGCGTAGTAGGAGGGGCAGGGGCCAACGTCCTGACTTTC.

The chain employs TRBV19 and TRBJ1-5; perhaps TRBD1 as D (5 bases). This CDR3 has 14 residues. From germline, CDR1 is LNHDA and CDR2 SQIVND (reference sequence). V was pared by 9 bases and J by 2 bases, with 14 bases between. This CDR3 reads CASSPDKRNQPQHF. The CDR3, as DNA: TGTGCCAGCTCACCGGACAAGCGCAATCAGCCCCAGCATTTT.

CDR3 residues: CASSYSFGGKETQYF. The CDR3 nucleotides are TGTGCCAGCAGTTACTCGTTCGGGGGAAAGGAGACCCAGTACTTC. The chain uses TRBV6-5 and TRBJ2-5, with D maybe TRBD2 (6 bases). The germline V and J ends were trimmed by 0 bases and 5 bases, with 13 bases remaining between them. Germline CDR1 MNHEY, CDR2 SVGAGI. The CDR3 has 15 residues.

The CDR3 protein is CASSLVEQYF. The DNA for the CDR3 is TGTGCCAGCAGCTTAGTCGAGCAGTACTTC. This chain connects TRBV11-2 to TRBJ2-7; D is uncertain. V was cut by 1 base and J by 6 bases, with 1 base left in between. Germline loops: CDR1 SGHAT, CDR2 FQNNGV. The CDR3 covers 10 residues.

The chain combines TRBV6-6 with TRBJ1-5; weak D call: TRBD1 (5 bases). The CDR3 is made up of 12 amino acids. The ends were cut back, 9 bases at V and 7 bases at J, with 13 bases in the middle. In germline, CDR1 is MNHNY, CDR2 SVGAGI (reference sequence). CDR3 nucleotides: TGTGCCAGTGGGGGGGGAGGACAGCCCCAGCATTTT. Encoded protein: CASGGGGQPQHF.

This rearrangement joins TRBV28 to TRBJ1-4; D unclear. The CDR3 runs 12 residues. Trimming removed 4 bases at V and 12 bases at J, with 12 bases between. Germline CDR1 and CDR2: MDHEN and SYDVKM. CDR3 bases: TGTGCCAGCAGTTCGCGGATAAATGAACTGTTTTTT. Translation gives CASSSRINELFF. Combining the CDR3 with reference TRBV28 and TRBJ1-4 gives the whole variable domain DVKVTQSSRYLVKRTGEKVFLECVQDMDHENMFWYRQDPGLGLRLIYFSYDVKMKEKGDIPEGYSVSREKKERFSLILESASTNQTSMYLCASSSRINELFFGSGTQLSVL.

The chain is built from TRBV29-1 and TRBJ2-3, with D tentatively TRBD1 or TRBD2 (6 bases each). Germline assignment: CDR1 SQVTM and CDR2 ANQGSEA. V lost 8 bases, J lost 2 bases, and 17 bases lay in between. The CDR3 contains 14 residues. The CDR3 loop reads CSSPAGHLTDTQYF. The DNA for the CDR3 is TGCAGCTCTCCCGCGGGACACCTCACAGATACGCAGTATTTT.

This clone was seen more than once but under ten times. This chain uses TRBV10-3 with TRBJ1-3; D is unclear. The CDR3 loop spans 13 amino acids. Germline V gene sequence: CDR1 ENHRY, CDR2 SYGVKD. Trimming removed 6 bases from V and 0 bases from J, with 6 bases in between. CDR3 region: CAIRDNSGNTIYF. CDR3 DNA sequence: TGTGCCATCAGAGATAACTCTGGAAACACCATATATTTT.

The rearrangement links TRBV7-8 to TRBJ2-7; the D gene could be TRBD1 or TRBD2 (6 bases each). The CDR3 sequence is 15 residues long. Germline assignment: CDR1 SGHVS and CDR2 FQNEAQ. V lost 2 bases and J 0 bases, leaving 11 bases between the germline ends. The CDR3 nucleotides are TGTGCCAGCAGCTTATGGGGGGCATTCTCCTACGAGCAGTACTTC. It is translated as CASSLWGAFSYEQYF.

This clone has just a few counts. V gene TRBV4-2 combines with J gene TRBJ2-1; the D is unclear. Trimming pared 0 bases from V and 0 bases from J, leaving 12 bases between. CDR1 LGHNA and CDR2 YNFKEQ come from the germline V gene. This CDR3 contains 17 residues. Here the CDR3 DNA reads TGTGCCAGCAGCCAAGAACCTTCCCTGAGCTCCTACAATGAGCAGTTCTTC. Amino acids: CASSQEPSLSSYNEQFF.

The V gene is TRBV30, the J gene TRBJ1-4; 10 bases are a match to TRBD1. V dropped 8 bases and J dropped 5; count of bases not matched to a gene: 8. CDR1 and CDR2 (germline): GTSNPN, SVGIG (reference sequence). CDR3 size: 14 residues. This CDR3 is CASRQGATNEKLFF. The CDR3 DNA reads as TGTGCCAGCCGACAGGGGGCTACGAATGAAAAACTGTTTTTT.

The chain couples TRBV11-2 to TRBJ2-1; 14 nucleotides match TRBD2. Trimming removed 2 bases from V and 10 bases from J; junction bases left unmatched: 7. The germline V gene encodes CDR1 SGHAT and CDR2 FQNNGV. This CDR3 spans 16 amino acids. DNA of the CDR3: TGTGCCAGCAGCTTAATAGGGACTAGCGGGAGCAGGGAGCAGTTCTTC. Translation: CASSLIGTSGSREQFF.

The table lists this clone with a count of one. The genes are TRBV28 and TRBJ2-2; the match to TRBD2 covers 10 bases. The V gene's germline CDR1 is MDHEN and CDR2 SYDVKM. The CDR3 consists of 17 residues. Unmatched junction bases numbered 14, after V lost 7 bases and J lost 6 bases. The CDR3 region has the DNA TGTGCCAGCAAAGATCCCACTAGCGGGGTTTTTGCCGGGGAGCTGTTTTTT. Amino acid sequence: CASKDPTSGVFAGELFF. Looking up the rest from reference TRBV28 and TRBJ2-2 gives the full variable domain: DVKVTQSSRYLVKRTGEKVFLECVQDMDHENMFWYRQDPGLGLRLIYFSYDVKMKEKGDIPEGYSVSREKKERFSLILESASTNQTSMYLCASKDPTSGVFAGELFFGEGSRLTVL.

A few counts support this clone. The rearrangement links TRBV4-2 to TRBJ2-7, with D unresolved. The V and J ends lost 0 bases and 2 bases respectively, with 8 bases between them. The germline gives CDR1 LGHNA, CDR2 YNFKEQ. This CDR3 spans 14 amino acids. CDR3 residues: CASSQEYGPYEQYF. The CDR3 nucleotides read TGTGCCAGCAGCCAAGAGTACGGGCCCTACGAGCAGTACTTC.

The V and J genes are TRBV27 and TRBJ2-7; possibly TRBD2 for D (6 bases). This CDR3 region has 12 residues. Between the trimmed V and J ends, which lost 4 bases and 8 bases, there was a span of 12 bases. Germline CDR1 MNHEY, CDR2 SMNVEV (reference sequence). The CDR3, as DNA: TGTGCCAGCAGTTACGAGGCGGGGAAGCAGTACTTC. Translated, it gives CASSYEAGKQYF.

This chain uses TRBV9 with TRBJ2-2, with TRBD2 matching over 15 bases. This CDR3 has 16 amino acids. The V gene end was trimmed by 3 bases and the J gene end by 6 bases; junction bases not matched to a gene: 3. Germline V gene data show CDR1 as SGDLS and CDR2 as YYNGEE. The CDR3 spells CASSAGTSGGSGELFF. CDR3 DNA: TGTGCCAGCAGCGCTGGGACTAGCGGGGGGTCCGGGGAGCTGTTTTTT.